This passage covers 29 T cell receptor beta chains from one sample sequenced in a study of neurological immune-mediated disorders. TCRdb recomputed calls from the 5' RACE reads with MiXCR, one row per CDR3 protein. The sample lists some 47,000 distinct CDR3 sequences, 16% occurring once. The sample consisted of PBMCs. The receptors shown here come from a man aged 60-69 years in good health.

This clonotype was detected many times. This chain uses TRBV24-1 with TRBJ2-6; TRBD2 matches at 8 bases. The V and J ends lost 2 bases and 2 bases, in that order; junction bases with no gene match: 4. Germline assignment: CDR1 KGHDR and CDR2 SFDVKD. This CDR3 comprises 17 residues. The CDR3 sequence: CATSDWDGGAGANVLTF. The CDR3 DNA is TGTGCCACCAGTGATTGGGACGGGGGGGCTGGGGCCAACGTCCTGACTTTC.

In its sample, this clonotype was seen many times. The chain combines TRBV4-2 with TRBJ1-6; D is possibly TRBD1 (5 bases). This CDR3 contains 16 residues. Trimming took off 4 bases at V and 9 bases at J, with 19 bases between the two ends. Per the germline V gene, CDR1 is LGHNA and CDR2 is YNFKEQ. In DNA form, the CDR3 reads TGTGCCAGCAGCCTCAACCCTCTACGGGGGAGTTCACCCCTCCACTTT. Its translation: CASSLNPLRGSSPLHF.

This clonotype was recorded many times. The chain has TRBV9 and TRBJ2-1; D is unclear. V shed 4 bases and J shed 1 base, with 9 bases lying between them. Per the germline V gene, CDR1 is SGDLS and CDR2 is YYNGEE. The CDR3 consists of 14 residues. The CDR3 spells CASSPRLSYNEQFF. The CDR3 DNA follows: TGTGCCAGCAGCCCACGACTTTCCTACAATGAGCAGTTCTTC.

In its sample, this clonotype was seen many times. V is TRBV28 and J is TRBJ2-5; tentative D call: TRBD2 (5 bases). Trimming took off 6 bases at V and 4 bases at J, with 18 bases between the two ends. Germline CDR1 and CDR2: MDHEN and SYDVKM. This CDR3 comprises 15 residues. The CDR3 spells CASREAPLPRETQYF. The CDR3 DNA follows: TGTGCCAGCAGGGAGGCCCCCCTTCCAAGAGAGACCCAGTACTTC.

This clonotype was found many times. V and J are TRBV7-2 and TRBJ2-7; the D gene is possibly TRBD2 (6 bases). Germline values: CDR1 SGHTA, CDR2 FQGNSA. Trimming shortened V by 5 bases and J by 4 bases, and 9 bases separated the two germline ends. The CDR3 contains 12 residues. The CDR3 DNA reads TGTGCCAGCAGCCTCAGCGGGTACGAGCAGTACTTC. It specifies CASSLSGYEQYF.

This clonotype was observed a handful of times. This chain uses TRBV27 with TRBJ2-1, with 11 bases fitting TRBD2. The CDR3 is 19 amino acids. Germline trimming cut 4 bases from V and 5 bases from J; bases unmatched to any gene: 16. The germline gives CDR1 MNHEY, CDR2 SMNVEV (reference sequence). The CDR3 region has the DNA TGTGCCAGCAGTTCGTTCCTTACTAGCGGGAGAGACAGAAACAATGAGCAGTTCTTC. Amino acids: CASSSFLTSGRDRNNEQFF.

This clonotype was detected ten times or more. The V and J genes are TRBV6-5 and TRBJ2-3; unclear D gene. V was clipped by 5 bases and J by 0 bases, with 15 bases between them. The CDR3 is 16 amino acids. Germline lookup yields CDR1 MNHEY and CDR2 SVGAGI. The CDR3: CASSLGSDRSTDTQYF. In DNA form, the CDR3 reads TGTGCCAGCAGTCTCGGATCCGACCGGAGCACAGATACGCAGTATTTT.

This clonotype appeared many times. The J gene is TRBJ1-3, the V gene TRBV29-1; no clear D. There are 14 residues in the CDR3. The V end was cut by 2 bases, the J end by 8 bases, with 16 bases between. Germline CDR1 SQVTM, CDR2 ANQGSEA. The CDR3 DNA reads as TGCAGCGTTGAACTAGGGCAGAAACGGGACACCATATATTTT. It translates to CSVELGQKRDTIYF. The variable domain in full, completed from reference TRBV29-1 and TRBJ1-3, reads SAVISQKPSRDICQRGTSLTIQCQVDSQVTMMFWYRQQPGQSLTLIATANQGSEATYESGFVIDKFPISRPNLTFSTLTVSNMSPEDSSIYLCSVELGQKRDTIYFGEGSWLTVV.

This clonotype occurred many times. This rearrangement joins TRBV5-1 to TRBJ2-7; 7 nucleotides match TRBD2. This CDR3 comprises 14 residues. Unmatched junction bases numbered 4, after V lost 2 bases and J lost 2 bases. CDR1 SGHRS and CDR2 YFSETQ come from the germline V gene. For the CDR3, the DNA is TGCGCCAGCAGCTTTGAGGGAGGGCCCTACGAGCAGTACTTC. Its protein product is CASSFEGGPYEQYF.

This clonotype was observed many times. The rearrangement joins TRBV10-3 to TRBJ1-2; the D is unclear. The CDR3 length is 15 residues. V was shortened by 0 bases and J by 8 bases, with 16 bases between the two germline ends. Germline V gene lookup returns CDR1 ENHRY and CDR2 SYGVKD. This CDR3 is CAISESTVRGGGYTF. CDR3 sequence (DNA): TGTGCCATCAGTGAGTCGACGGTTCGGGGAGGCGGCTACACCTTC.

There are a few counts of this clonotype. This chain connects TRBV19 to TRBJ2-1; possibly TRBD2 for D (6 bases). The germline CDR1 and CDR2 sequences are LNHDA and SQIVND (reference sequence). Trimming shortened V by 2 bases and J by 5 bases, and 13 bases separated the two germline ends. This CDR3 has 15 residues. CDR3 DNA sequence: TGTGCCAGTAGTATACAGATAGCGGTTCACAATGAGCAGTTCTTC. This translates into CASSIQIAVHNEQFF.

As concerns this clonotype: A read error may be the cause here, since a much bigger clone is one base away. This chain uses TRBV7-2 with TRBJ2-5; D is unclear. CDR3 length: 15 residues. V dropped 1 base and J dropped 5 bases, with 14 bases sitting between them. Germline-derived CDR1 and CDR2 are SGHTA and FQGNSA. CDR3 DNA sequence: TGTGCCAGCAGCTTAGGGGCGGAAGACGGTGAGACCCAGTACTTC. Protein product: CASSLGAEDGETQYF.

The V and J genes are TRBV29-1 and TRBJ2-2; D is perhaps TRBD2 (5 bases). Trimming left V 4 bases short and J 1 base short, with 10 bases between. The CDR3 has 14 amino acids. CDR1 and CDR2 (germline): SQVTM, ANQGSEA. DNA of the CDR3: TGCAGCGTTGGGTCCAGCGGGAACACCGGGGAGCTGTTTTTT. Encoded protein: CSVGSSGNTGELFF.

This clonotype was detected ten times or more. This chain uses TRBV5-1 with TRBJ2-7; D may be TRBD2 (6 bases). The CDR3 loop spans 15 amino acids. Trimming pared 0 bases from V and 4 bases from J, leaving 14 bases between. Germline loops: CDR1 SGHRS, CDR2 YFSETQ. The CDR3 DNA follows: TGCGCCAGCAGCTTGGCGGAGGGAAGTGGTTACGAGCAGTACTTC. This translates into CASSLAEGSGYEQYF.

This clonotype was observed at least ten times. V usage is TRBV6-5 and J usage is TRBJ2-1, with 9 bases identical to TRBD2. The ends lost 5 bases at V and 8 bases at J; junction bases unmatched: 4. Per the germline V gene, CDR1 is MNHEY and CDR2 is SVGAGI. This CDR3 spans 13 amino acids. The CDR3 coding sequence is TGTGCCAGCAGTGGGACTAGCCGTGATGAGCAGTTCTTC. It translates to CASSGTSRDEQFF.

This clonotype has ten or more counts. The CDR3 sequence: CASSHGSTDTQYF. Written as DNA, the CDR3 is TGTGCCAGCAGCCATGGGAGCACAGATACGCAGTATTTT. This sequence joins TRBV3-1 and TRBJ2-3, with no clear D. The CDR3 has 13 amino acids. Trimming removed 3 bases from V and 0 bases from J, with 4 bases in between. Germline V CDR1 and CDR2: LGHDT, YNNKEL (reference sequence).

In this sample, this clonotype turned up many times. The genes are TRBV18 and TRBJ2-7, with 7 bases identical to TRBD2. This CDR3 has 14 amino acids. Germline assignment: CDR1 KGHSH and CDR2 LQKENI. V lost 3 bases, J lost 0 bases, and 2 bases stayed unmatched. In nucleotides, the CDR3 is TGTGCCAGCTCACCGAGCGGGGTCTCCTACGAGCAGTACTTC. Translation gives CASSPSGVSYEQYF.

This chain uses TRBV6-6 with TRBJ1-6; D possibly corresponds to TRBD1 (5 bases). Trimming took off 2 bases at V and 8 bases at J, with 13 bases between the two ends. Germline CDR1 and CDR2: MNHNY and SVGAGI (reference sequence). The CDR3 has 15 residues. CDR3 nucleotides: TGTGCCAGCAGTTACGGGACGGAGCGTTATTCACCCCTCCACTTT. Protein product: CASSYGTERYSPLHF.

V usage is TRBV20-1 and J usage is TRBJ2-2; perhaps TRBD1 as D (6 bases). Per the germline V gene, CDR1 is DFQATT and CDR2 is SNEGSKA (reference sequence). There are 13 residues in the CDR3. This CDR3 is CSVRDTNTGELFF. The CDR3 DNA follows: TGCAGCGTTCGGGACACAAACACCGGGGAGCTGTTTTTT.

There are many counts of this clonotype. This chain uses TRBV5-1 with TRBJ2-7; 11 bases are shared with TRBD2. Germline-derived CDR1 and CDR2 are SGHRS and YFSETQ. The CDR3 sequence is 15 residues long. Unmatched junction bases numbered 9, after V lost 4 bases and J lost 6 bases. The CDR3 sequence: CASSQQLAGEAEQYF. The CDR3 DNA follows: TGCGCCAGCAGCCAACAACTAGCGGGAGAGGCCGAGCAGTACTTC. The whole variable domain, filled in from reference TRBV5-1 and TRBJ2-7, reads KAGVTQTPRYLIKTRGQQVTLSCSPISGHRSVSWYQQTPGQGLQFLFEYFSETQRNKGNFPGRFSGRQFSNSRSEMNVSTLELGDSALYLCASSQQLAGEAEQYFGPGTRLTVT.

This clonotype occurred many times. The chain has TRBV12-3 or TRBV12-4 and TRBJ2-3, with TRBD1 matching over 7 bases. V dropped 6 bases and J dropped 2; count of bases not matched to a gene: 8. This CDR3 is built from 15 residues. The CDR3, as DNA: TGTGCCAGCAGCCTGGACAGGCCAACCACAGATACGCAGTATTTT. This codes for CASSLDRPTTDTQYF.

Here the CDR3 reads CASSLGGGMVQETQYF. CDR3 sequence (DNA): TGTGCCAGCAGTCTCGGTGGAGGTATGGTGCAAGAGACCCAGTACTTC. The V and J genes are TRBV11-2 and TRBJ2-5, with a tentative D call TRBD2 (5 bases). The CDR3 is made up of 16 amino acids. Germline V gene sequence: CDR1 SGHAT, CDR2 FQNNGV. Trimming left V 6 bases short and J 2 bases short, with 19 bases between.

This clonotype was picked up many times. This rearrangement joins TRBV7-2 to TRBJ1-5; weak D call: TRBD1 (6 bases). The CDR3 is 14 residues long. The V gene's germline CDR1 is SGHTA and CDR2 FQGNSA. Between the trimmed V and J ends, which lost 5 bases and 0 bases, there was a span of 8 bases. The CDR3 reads CASSAGVSNQPQHF. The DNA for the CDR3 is TGTGCCAGCAGCGCAGGGGTTAGCAATCAGCCCCAGCATTTT. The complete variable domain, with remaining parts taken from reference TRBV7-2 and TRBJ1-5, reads GAGVSQSPSNKVTEKGKDVELRCDPISGHTALYWYRQSLGQGLEFLIYFQGNSAPDKSGLPSDRFSAERTGGSVSTLTIQRTQQEDSAVYLCASSAGVSNQPQHFGDGTRLSIL.

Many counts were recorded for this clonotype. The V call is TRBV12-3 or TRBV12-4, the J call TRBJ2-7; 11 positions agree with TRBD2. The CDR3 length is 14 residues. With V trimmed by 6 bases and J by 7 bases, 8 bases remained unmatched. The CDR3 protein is CASRPTSGASEQYF. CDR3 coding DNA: TGTGCCAGCAGGCCGACTAGCGGGGCCTCGGAGCAGTACTTC.

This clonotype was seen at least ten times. CDR3 DNA: TGTGCCAGCAGCTTAGCTAGCGGGAGGTACACAGATACGCAGTATTTT. Translation gives CASSLASGRYTDTQYF. The chain recombines TRBV7-3 with TRBJ2-3; TRBD2 aligns across 11 bases. V lost 2 bases to trimming and J lost 2 bases; unmatched junction nucleotides: 3. The CDR3 covers 16 residues. CDR1 is SGHTA and CDR2 is FQGTGA in the germline V gene. Variable domain in full (rest from reference TRBV7-3 and TRBJ2-3): GAGVSQTPSNKVTEKGKYVELRCDPISGHTALYWYRQSLGQGPEFLIYFQGTGAADDSGLPNDRFFAVRPEGSVSTLKIQRTERGDSAVYLCASSLASGRYTDTQYFGPGTRLTVL.

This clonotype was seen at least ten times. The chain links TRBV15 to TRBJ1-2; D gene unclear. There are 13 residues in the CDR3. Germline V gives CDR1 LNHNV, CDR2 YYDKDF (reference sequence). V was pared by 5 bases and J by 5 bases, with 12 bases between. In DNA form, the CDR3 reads TGTGCCACCAGCGATCACAAAGCTTATGGCTACACCTTC. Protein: CATSDHKAYGYTF.

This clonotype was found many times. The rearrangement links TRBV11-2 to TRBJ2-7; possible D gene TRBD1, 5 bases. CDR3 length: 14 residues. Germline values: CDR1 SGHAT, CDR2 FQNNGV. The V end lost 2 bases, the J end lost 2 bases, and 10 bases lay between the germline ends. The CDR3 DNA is TGTGCCAGCAGCTTACGAGACAGAGCCTACGAGCAGTACTTC. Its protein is CASSLRDRAYEQYF.

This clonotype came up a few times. CDR3 nucleotide sequence: TGCGCCAGCAACATGGGACTAGCGGGAGCCTACGAGCAGTACTTC. Amino acid sequence: CASNMGLAGAYEQYF. The chain joins TRBV10-2 to TRBJ2-7; TRBD2 agrees at 14 bases. The CDR3 covers 15 residues. The germline V gene has CDR1 WSHSY and CDR2 SAAADI. The V segment lost 7 bases and the J segment 2 bases; nucleotides outside the gene matches: 4.

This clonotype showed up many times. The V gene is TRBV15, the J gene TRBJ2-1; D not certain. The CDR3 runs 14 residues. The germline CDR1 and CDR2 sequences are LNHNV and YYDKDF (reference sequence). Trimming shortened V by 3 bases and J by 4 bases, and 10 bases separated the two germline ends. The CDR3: CATSRATAYNEQFF. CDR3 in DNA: TGTGCCACCAGCAGGGCGACGGCGTACAATGAGCAGTTCTTC.